The sequence of this TCR beta chain was determined in a study of blood T cell repertoires in COVID-19. About the research overall: Sites across the United States, Italy and Spain contributed samples from acute and convalescent COVID-19.

Worth noting for this clone: The junction does not match germline at one end; this may be a read error.

The CDR3 totals 15 residues. Looked up from germline, CDR1 is SSHAT and CDR2 is FNYEAQ (reference sequence). The protocol was immunoSEQ multiplex PCR, while the TCRdb copy is restricted to in-frame clones and leaves out a portion. The sample includes approximately 240,000 clones, roughly 88% of them seen just once. The receptor comes from a woman between 35 and 50 years old who had recovered from COVID-19. The V gene is TRBV7-7, the J gene TRBJ2-1; 9 positions agree with TRBD2. Material: peripheral blood. The CDR3 bases are TGTGCTAGCAGCTTAGCGCCTAGCGGGGTCAATGAGCAGTTCTTC. Protein product: CASSLAPSGVNEQFF.